A selection of T cell receptor beta chains follows, all from one sample in a study of blood T cells in healthy people across ages. TCRdb reprocessed the 5' RACE reads via MiXCR and lists one record per CDR3 protein. The table includes around 1,700,000 distinct CDR3 sequences, under 30% detected once. Input material: blood. The source of these receptors is a woman in her twenties or thirties in good health. Each CDR3 is given with its conserved first and last residue. A D gene is named only where the DNA matches it firmly. The size entry is marked missing in some rows and otherwise reads once, few, many or a size class.

J gene,V gene,clone size,D gene,CDR3 protein,CDR3 DNA
TRBJ2-7,TRBV5-1,many,.,CASSLGAGATYEQYF,TGCGCCAGCAGCTTGGGGGCGGGGGCGACCTACGAGCAGTACTTC
TRBJ1-5,TRBV7-2,few,TRBD1,CASSFDIPTGGHPQHF,TGTGCCAGCAGCTTCGATATACCCACAGGGGGACACCCCCAGCATTTT
TRBJ1-5,TRBV5-5,few,TRBD1,CASSLNIRDRAGNQPQHF,TGTGCCAGCAGCCTAAATATCCGAGACAGGGCAGGCAATCAGCCCCAGCATTTT
TRBJ1-2,TRBV20-1,.,.,CSARSPGSFNYGYTF,TGCAGTGCCCGGTCTCCCGGGTCCTTTAACTATGGCTACACCTTC
TRBJ1-5,TRBV7-2,.,.,CASSLAVAGMPQHF,TGTGCCAGCAGCTTAGCAGTCGCGGGGATGCCCCAGCATTTT
TRBJ2-5,TRBV19,.,.,CASSILPGPQETQYF,TGTGCCAGTAGTATACTACCGGGCCCCCAAGAGACCCAGTACTTC
TRBJ2-6,TRBV29-1,few,.,CSVEGTKAEEGSGPNVLTF,TGCAGCGTTGAAGGGACAAAGGCCGAAGAGGGCTCTGGGCCCAACGTCCTGACTTTC
TRBJ1-5,TRBV12-3/TRBV12-4,.,.,CASSRRVFGSNQPQHF,TGTGCCAGCAGTCGCCGAGTTTTCGGGAGCAATCAGCCCCAGCATTTT
TRBJ2-2,TRBV6-2/TRBV6-3,many,.,CASSSPGELFF,TGTGCCAGCAGCTCTCCCGGGGAGCTGTTTTTT
TRBJ2-3,TRBV6-6,many,.,CASSTPTTEDTQYF,TGTGCCAGCAGTACGCCCACGACAGAAGATACGCAGTATTTT
TRBJ2-7,TRBV18,.,.,CASSPSISSYEQYF,TGTGCCAGCTCACCATCTATTAGCTCCTACGAGCAGTACTTC
TRBJ2-4,TRBV5-6,once,.,CASSLEQGLAKNIQYF,TGTGCCAGCAGCTTGGAGCAGGGACTAGCCAAAAACATTCAGTACTTC
TRBJ2-1,TRBV20-1,.,.,CSARMTSRFVSNEQFF,TGCAGTGCTAGGATGACTAGTAGGTTTGTTTCGAATGAGCAGTTCTTC
TRBJ1-6,TRBV28,.,.,CASKVIGVFQALHF,TGTGCCAGCAAAGTAATCGGGGTGTTTCAGGCCCTCCACTTT
TRBJ2-7,TRBV4-1,many,TRBD1,CASSQGGQGSFYEQYF,TGCGCCAGCAGCCAAGGGGGACAGGGATCTTTCTACGAGCAGTACTTC
TRBJ2-7,TRBV5-1,.,.,CASRGTHGSYEQYF,TGCGCCAGCAGAGGGACACATGGTTCCTACGAGCAGTACTTC
TRBJ1-1,TRBV12-3/TRBV12-4,few,.,CASSLAARGLSTHTEAFF,TGTGCCAGCAGTTTAGCCGCGCGTGGACTTTCGACACACACTGAAGCTTTCTTT
TRBJ2-7,TRBV7-2,many,.,CASSSQTNSYEQYF,TGTGCCAGCAGCTCCCAGACTAACTCCTACGAGCAGTACTTC
TRBJ2-6,TRBV7-9,few,.,CASSRGANSGANVLTF,TGTGCCAGCAGCCGAGGGGCCAACTCTGGGGCCAACGTCCTGACTTTC
TRBJ1-1,TRBV27,.,TRBD1,CASTQGDEAFF,TGTGCCAGCACCCAGGGGGATGAAGCTTTCTTT
TRBJ2-3,TRBV11-2,.,TRBD1,CASSRQGLSTDTQYF,TGTGCCAGCAGCAGACAGGGGCTAAGCACAGATACGCAGTATTTT
TRBJ1-5,TRBV10-3,.,.,CAISESGNRGSANQPQHF,TGTGCCATCAGTGAGTCTGGAAATCGTGGGAGTGCTAATCAGCCCCAGCATTTT
TRBJ1-1,TRBV28,.,.,CASSRPKGFTHAEAFF,TGTGCCAGCAGCCGACCGAAAGGATTCACCCACGCTGAAGCTTTCTTT
TRBJ2-1,TRBV5-1,few,.,CASNSILQANEQFF,TGCGCCAGCAACTCGATATTACAGGCTAATGAGCAGTTCTTC
TRBJ1-1,TRBV7-3,.,.,CASKLGGANTEAFF,TGTGCCAGCAAGCTGGGGGGAGCGAACACTGAAGCTTTCTTT
TRBJ2-5,TRBV5-5,.,TRBD2,CASRPLAGHTWAQYF,TGTGCCAGCAGGCCTCTAGCGGGACATACATGGGCCCAGTACTTC
TRBJ1-1,TRBV4-3,many,.,CASSQAGNTEAFF,TGCGCCAGCAGCCAAGCAGGGAACACTGAAGCTTTCTTT
TRBJ2-7,TRBV20-1,many,.,CSANGYEQYF,TGCAGTGCTAATGGGTACGAGCAGTACTTC
TRBJ1-1,TRBV4-3,once,.,CASSRDAVTRTEAFF,TGCGCCAGCAGCCGAGACGCCGTTACGCGCACTGAAGCTTTCTTT
TRBJ2-5,TRBV20-1,many,.,CSAQTPNQETQYF,TGCAGTGCCCAAACACCTAACCAAGAGACCCAGTACTTC
TRBJ1-1,TRBV5-1,.,.,CASSLDILNTEAFF,TGCGCCAGCAGCCTGGACATCTTAAACACTGAAGCTTTCTTT
TRBJ2-7,TRBV18,.,.,CASSSVGVIHEQYF,TGTGCCAGCTCAAGTGTGGGGGTTATCCACGAGCAGTACTTC
TRBJ1-2,TRBV2,.,.,CASMGQLTGYTF,TGTGCCAGCATGGGCCAACTGACGGGCTACACCTTC
TRBJ1-6,TRBV9,.,.,CASSDGTKRSPLHF,TGTGCCAGCAGCGACGGGACTAAGCGGTCACCCCTCCACTTT
TRBJ2-1,TRBV7-9,.,TRBD2,CASSAIGLAGVNEQFF,TGTGCCAGCAGCGCCATCGGACTAGCGGGAGTTAATGAGCAGTTCTTC
TRBJ1-5,TRBV11-2,few,.,CASSERANQPQHF,TGTGCCAGCAGCGAAAGGGCCAATCAGCCCCAGCATTTT
TRBJ2-3,TRBV28,.,TRBD2,CASGLAGVRDTQYF,TGTGCCAGCGGCTTAGCGGGAGTCAGAGATACGCAGTATTTT
TRBJ1-5,TRBV28,.,.,CASSPGRGEPQHF,TGTGCCAGCAGTCCCGGGAGGGGGGAGCCCCAGCATTTT
TRBJ1-1,TRBV29-1,many,.,CSAVHTEAFF,TGCAGCGCCGTCCACACTGAAGCTTTCTTT
TRBJ1-1,TRBV20-1,.,TRBD1,CSAPTGGAGSYRAFF,TGCAGTGCGCCAACAGGGGGCGCGGGGTCATATCGCGCTTTCTTT
TRBJ2-5,TRBV20-1,few,TRBD2,CSAIAGGRGETQYF,TGCAGTGCCATAGCGGGGGGTCGGGGAGAGACCCAGTACTTC
TRBJ2-1,TRBV9,few,.,CASSVVTPTEQFF,TGTGCCAGCAGCGTAGTCACACCGACCGAGCAGTTCTTC
TRBJ1-2,TRBV6-1,once,.,CASRVQGRYGYTF,TGTGCCAGCAGGGTACAGGGCCGCTATGGCTACACCTTC
TRBJ2-1,TRBV9,.,.,CAGSEPRDEQFF,TGTGCCGGCAGCGAACCCCGGGATGAGCAGTTCTTC
TRBJ2-7,TRBV5-1,.,TRBD2,CASQSGGGEQYF,TGCGCCAGCCAATCTGGGGGGGGCGAGCAGTACTTC
TRBJ2-7,TRBV20-1,many,TRBD1,CSASGTGGEQYF,TGCAGTGCTAGCGGGACAGGGGGCGAGCAGTACTTC
TRBJ2-7,TRBV5-1,few,.,CASTDAGEQYF,TGCGCCAGCACCGACGCCGGGGAGCAGTACTTC
TRBJ1-3,TRBV3-1,.,.,CASSHEAVGNTIYF,TGTGCCAGCAGCCACGAGGCGGTCGGAAACACCATATATTTT
TRBJ1-1,TRBV7-3,few,.,CASSLTGASPRAFF,TGTGCCAGCAGCTTAACGGGGGCGTCCCCGCGGGCTTTCTTT
TRBJ1-1,TRBV20-1,.,TRBD1,CSARVPGGRQTEAFF,TGCAGTGCTAGAGTCCCAGGGGGGCGACAAACTGAAGCTTTCTTT
TRBJ2-5,TRBV7-9,few,.,CASGGLASQETQYF,TGTGCCAGCGGCGGCCTAGCGAGCCAAGAGACCCAGTACTTC
TRBJ2-4,TRBV12-5,.,.,CASGLGPQNVQYF,TGTGCTAGTGGTTTGGGGCCGCAAAACGTTCAGTACTTC